A single sample gave rise to the 27 T cell receptor beta chains below, sequenced in a study of T cell changes during pregnancy in multiple sclerosis (dated by TCRdb to between 2017 and 2020). Library generation was performed with the immunoSEQ multiplex PCR assay. Drawn from immuneACCESS, this table holds only the in-frame rearrangements with V and J called that TCRdb kept. Clones are partly lost; checked studies trace under half to an unresolved V gene and leave the rest unexplained. In all, the sample holds 28,000 or so clones, and about 89% of those were seen once. The top ten constitute 6.2% of the sample. This specimen consisted of CD8+ T cells from peripheral blood mononuclear cells, obtained before pregnancy. Every receptor here comes from a female donor with multiple sclerosis, enrolled in a pregnancy study.

The chain carries TRBV29-1 and TRBJ2-1; the match to TRBD2 covers 12 bases. The V and J ends lost 1 base and 3 bases, in that order; junction bases with no gene match: 4. This CDR3 is built from 16 residues. The germline V gene has CDR1 SQVTM and CDR2 ANQGSEA. CDR3 bases: TGCAGCGTTGAAGGACTAGCGGGAGCTGACTACAATGAGCAGTTCTTC. Residues: CSVEGLAGADYNEQFF.

The rearrangement uses TRBV19 and TRBJ2-5; 8 nucleotides agree with TRBD1. The tail of the sequence fits TRBJ2-7 better, so the J call may be wrong. The CDR3 covers 14 residues. The germline V gene has CDR1 LNHDA and CDR2 SQIVND (reference sequence). The CDR3 nucleotides read TGTGCCAGTAGCCCAGGGACAGGCGCTTACGAGCAGTACTTC. Translating gives CASSPGTGAYEQYF.

The chain recombines TRBV18 with TRBJ1-4; tentative D call: TRBD1 (5 bases). The germline gives CDR1 KGHSH, CDR2 LQKENI. Trimming took 0 bases from V and 0 from J, leaving 20 bases between them. The CDR3 runs 20 residues. As DNA, the CDR3 is TGTGCCAGCTCACCACCGTTGGGGCCCGAAACACCTGCAACTAATGAAAAACTGTTTTTT. Its protein is CASSPPLGPETPATNEKLFF.

This chain links TRBV18 with TRBJ2-7; D not resolved. The CDR3 totals 14 residues. CDR1 is KGHSH and CDR2 is LQKENI in the germline V gene. V lost 3 bases and J 0 bases, leaving 9 bases between the germline ends. The CDR3 DNA sequence: TGTGCCAGCTCACCCGACTGGAGCTCCTACGAGCAGTACTTC. Translated, it gives CASSPDWSSYEQYF.

In this sample, this clone turned up once. J is TRBJ2-7 and V is TRBV4-3; a weak D match, TRBD2 (5 bases). The V end lost 4 bases, the J end lost 2 bases, and 15 bases lay between the germline ends. CDR1 LGHNA and CDR2 YSLEER come from the germline V gene. This CDR3 has 15 residues. The CDR3 sequence is CASSPEREFAYEQYF. The CDR3 region has the DNA TGCGCCAGCAGCCCCGAGAGGGAGTTTGCCTACGAGCAGTACTTC.

The chain is built from TRBV6-5 and TRBJ2-5; D is possibly TRBD1 (6 bases). V gave up 6 bases and J gave up 2 bases, with 7 bases separating them. Germline V gene sequence: CDR1 MNHEY, CDR2 SVGAGI. CDR3 length equals 12 residues. The CDR3 DNA is TGTGCCAGCAGGGACAGACAAGAGACCCAGTACTTC. It translates to CASRDRQETQYF.

This clone was seen more than once but under ten times. This chain joins TRBV6-1 and TRBJ2-7; 9 bases are shared with TRBD1. Germline CDR1 MNHNS, CDR2 SASEGT. The CDR3 runs to 14 residues. The junction had 8 bases not matched to a gene; V was cut back by 6 bases and J by 5 bases. CDR3 in DNA: TGTGCCAGCAGCAGACAGGGGGAATTACACGAGCAGTACTTC. This translates into CASSRQGELHEQYF.

V is TRBV9 and J is TRBJ2-1; the D is unclear. The CDR3 covers 12 residues. Trimming shortened V by 3 bases and J by 8 bases, and 9 bases separated the two germline ends. Germline V lookup: CDR1 SGDLS, CDR2 YYNGEE. Written as DNA, the CDR3 is TGTGCCAGCAGCGCCCGCTCGGATGAGCAGTTCTTC. This sequence encodes CASSARSDEQFF.

The J gene is TRBJ2-2, the V gene TRBV13; D is unclear. Germline V gene data show CDR1 as PRHDT and CDR2 as FYEKMQ (reference sequence). The CDR3 contains 16 residues. V dropped 2 bases and J dropped 0 bases, with 10 bases sitting between them. CDR3 sequence: CASSLIHRSNTGELFF. CDR3 sequence (DNA): TGTGCCAGCAGCTTAATTCACAGATCGAACACCGGGGAGCTGTTTTTT.

This chain uses TRBV19 with TRBJ1-4; the match to TRBD1 covers 7 bases. The CDR3 spans 11 residues. The V and J ends lost 5 bases and 12 bases, in that order; junction bases with no gene match: 3. The germline CDR1 and CDR2 sequences are LNHDA and SQIVND (reference sequence). The CDR3: CASSLGTELFF. CDR3 DNA: TGTGCCAGTAGTCTGGGGACAGAACTGTTTTTT.

The rearrangement uses TRBV28 and TRBJ1-3; no clear D gene. Germline CDR1 and CDR2: MDHEN and SYDVKM. The CDR3 covers 11 residues. The V end lost 5 bases, the J end lost 11 bases, and 10 bases lay between the germline ends. CDR3 in amino acids: CASSKTSPIYF. Here the CDR3 DNA reads TGTGCCAGCAGTAAGACATCTCCCATATATTTT. The entire variable domain, with the rest obtained from reference TRBV28 and TRBJ1-3, is as follows: DVKVTQSSRYLVKRTGEKVFLECVQDMDHENMFWYRQDPGLGLRLIYFSYDVKMKEKGDIPEGYSVSREKKERFSLILESASTNQTSMYLCASSKTSPIYFGEGSWLTVV.

The chain carries TRBV29-1 and TRBJ2-7, with a possible D match to TRBD1 (6 bases). CDR1 and CDR2 (germline): SQVTM, ANQGSEA. The CDR3 has 15 residues. Trimming left V 1 base short and J 2 bases short, with 15 bases between. CDR3 loop: CSVEGSDRSPYEQYF. The CDR3 DNA follows: TGCAGCGTTGAAGGGTCGGACAGATCCCCCTACGAGCAGTACTTC.

The genes are TRBV9 and TRBJ2-5, with 7 bases lining up with TRBD2. Germline loops: CDR1 SGDLS, CDR2 YYNGEE. The CDR3 spans 15 residues. Unmatched junction bases numbered 8, after V lost 3 bases and J lost 3 bases. CDR3 sequence: CASSARGVAEETQYF. CDR3 nucleotide sequence: TGTGCCAGCAGCGCCCGGGGGGTAGCGGAAGAGACCCAGTACTTC.

The chain carries TRBV4-3 and TRBJ2-1, with TRBD2 matching over 8 bases. The germline gives CDR1 LGHNA, CDR2 YSLEER. Trimming at V came to 0 bases and at J to 5 bases, leaving 3 bases not matched to a gene. This CDR3 is built from 15 residues. The CDR3 is CASSQEGGRHNEQFF. The DNA for the CDR3 is TGCGCCAGCAGCCAAGAGGGCGGGAGGCACAATGAGCAGTTCTTC.

The genes are TRBV11-1 and TRBJ2-3; D unresolved. The germline V gene has CDR1 SGHAT and CDR2 FQDESV (reference sequence). V lost 5 bases to trimming and J lost 4 bases, with 10 bases between them. The CDR3 covers 13 residues. CDR3 in DNA: TGTGCCAGCAGCCCCCGAGTGTCAGATACGCAGTATTTT. It is translated as CASSPRVSDTQYF.

The chain recombines TRBV28 with TRBJ2-7; tentatively, D is TRBD2 (6 bases). The CDR3 sequence is 13 residues long. Trimming shortened V by 4 bases and J by 3 bases, and 10 bases separated the two germline ends. Germline V gene data show CDR1 as MDHEN and CDR2 as SYDVKM. The CDR3 reads CASSSETSYEQYF. For the CDR3, the DNA is TGTGCCAGCAGTTCTGAGACTAGCTACGAGCAGTACTTC.

V and J are TRBV5-4 and TRBJ2-1, with D tentatively TRBD1 (7 bases). CDR1 and CDR2 from the germline V gene are SGHNT and YYREEE (reference sequence). With 2 bases removed from V and 2 bases from J, the gap between germline ends came to 8 bases. The CDR3 loop spans 14 amino acids. The CDR3 nucleotides are TGTGCCAGCAGCTTCAGGGGGGCCTACAATGAGCAGTTCTTC. Residues: CASSFRGAYNEQFF. The full variable domain, rest sourced from reference TRBV5-4 and TRBJ2-1, is ETGVTQSPTHLIKTRGQQVTLRCSSQSGHNTVSWYQQALGQGPQFIFQYYREEENGRGNFPPRFSGLQFPNYSSELNVNALELDDSALYLCASSFRGAYNEQFFGPGTRLTVL.

V usage is TRBV7-9 and J usage is TRBJ2-7; 7 bases map to TRBD2. CDR1 and CDR2 (germline): SEHNR, FQNEAQ (reference sequence). The CDR3 has 14 amino acids. V gave up 5 bases and J gave up 2 bases; unmatched junction bases: 6. CDR3 in DNA: TGTGCCAGCAGCCAACCCGGGAGGCCCTACGAGCAGTACTTC. It yields the protein CASSQPGRPYEQYF.

The rearrangement joins TRBV6-1 to TRBJ2-7, with 7 bases fitting TRBD1. V lost 4 bases to trimming and J lost 3 bases; unmatched junction nucleotides: 9. CDR1 and CDR2 (germline): MNHNS, SASEGT. The CDR3 consists of 15 residues. The CDR3, as DNA: TGTGCCAGCAGTGCTACCGGGACAGACCTCTACGAGCAGTACTTC. Protein product: CASSATGTDLYEQYF.

This clone is categorized as medium-sized. V usage is TRBV6-4 and J usage is TRBJ2-3; no clear D. The CDR3 sequence is 14 residues long. Between the trimmed V and J ends, which lost 2 bases and 0 bases, there was a span of 6 bases. Germline V gene lookup returns CDR1 MRHNA and CDR2 SNTAGT. The CDR3 DNA reads as TGTGCCAGCAGTGACAGCCTTAGCACAGATACGCAGTATTTT. Translating it yields CASSDSLSTDTQYF.

This chain connects TRBV6-5 to TRBJ2-2; tentative D call: TRBD1 (6 bases). Germline V gene lookup returns CDR1 MNHEY and CDR2 SVGAGI. Trimming left V 8 bases short and J 3 bases short, with 13 bases between. This CDR3 has 14 amino acids. The CDR3 bases are TGTGCCAGCGATGAGGGGACACACACCGGGGAGCTGTTTTTT. It encodes CASDEGTHTGELFF.

V and J are TRBV14 and TRBJ2-1; 7 positions match TRBD2. The CDR3 has 14 residues. Germline assignment: CDR1 SGHDN and CDR2 FVKESK. Trimming at V came to 3 bases and at J to 6 bases, leaving 5 bases not matched to a gene. The CDR3 reads CASSQGGRGNEQFF. CDR3 bases: TGTGCCAGCAGCCAGGGGGGGAGAGGCAATGAGCAGTTCTTC.

This sequence joins TRBV5-6 and TRBJ2-7; 11 positions agree with TRBD2. In germline, CDR1 is SGHDT, CDR2 YYEEEE. Trimming took 4 bases from V and 4 from J; bases not matched to a gene: 4. The CDR3 runs to 14 residues. CDR3 sequence: CASSPRTSGYEQYF. DNA for the CDR3: TGTGCCAGCAGCCCACGGACTAGCGGGTACGAGCAGTACTTC.

This chain joins TRBV28 and TRBJ2-5; TRBD1 agrees at 8 bases. Germline CDR1 reads MDHEN; CDR2 reads SYDVKM. V gave up 5 bases and J gave up 5 bases; unmatched junction bases: 10. This CDR3 is built from 15 residues. For the CDR3, the DNA is TGTGCCAGCAGTCTGAGCAGACAGGGGTTGGAGACCCAGTACTTC. Translation: CASSLSRQGLETQYF.

The chain has TRBV27 and TRBJ1-1; D may be TRBD1 (6 bases). Germline-derived CDR1 and CDR2 are MNHEY and SMNVEV (reference sequence). The CDR3 covers 14 residues. The V end was cut by 3 bases, the J end by 6 bases, with 14 bases between. This CDR3 reads CASSFGGLKAEAFF. The CDR3 DNA reads as TGTGCCAGCAGTTTCGGGGGGCTAAAAGCTGAAGCTTTCTTT.

The rearrangement joins TRBV29-1 to TRBJ2-1; 12 bases match TRBD2. The germline V gene encodes CDR1 SQVTM and CDR2 ANQGSEA. The CDR3 length is 16 residues. Trimming cost V 0 bases and J 10 bases; bases outside gene matches: 10. This CDR3 is CSVEDLASGRAGEQFF. CDR3 in DNA: TGCAGCGTTGAAGATCTGGCTAGCGGGAGGGCCGGGGAGCAGTTCTTC.

This clone was detected only once. The gene calls are TRBV27 and TRBJ2-7; weak D call: TRBD1 (5 bases). Trimming shortened V by 1 base and J by 2 bases, and 9 bases separated the two germline ends. This CDR3 has 14 amino acids. Germline CDR1 MNHEY, CDR2 SMNVEV (reference sequence). The CDR3 DNA follows: TGTGCCAGCAGTTTATACCCGGACACCTACGAGCAGTACTTC. Translation: CASSLYPDTYEQYF.